These T cell receptor beta chains were read from a single sample in a study of cytomegalovirus exposure and HLA in healthy donors. Generated by immunoSEQ multiplex PCR, the TCRdb table keeps only in-frame clones and is missing some. The data show 80,000 or so clones, about 79% seen once. The sequencing input was PBMCs. The receptors come from a woman aged 40 to 50 in good health and CMV-seronegative. The CDR3 runs from the conserved cysteine through the conserved F or W. Each record gives: J gene, D gene, clone size, V gene, CDR3 DNA, CDR3 protein. A D gene is named only where the DNA matches it firmly. Size values are once, few and many counts, or a class for expanded clones, and some rows have none.

J gene: TRBJ1-2; D gene: NA; clone size: NA; V gene: TRBV30; CDR3 DNA: NA; CDR3 protein: CAWGVAVGADTF
J gene: TRBJ1-3; D gene: TRBD1; clone size: NA; V gene: TRBV7-9; CDR3 DNA: TGTGCCAGCAGTCCGGCACAGGGGGCGGCTGGAAACACCATATATTTT; CDR3 protein: CASSPAQGAAGNTIYF
J gene: TRBJ1-2; D gene: NA; clone size: NA; V gene: TRBV18; CDR3 DNA: TGTGCCAGCTCACCGCAGGGACTTACGCGCTACACCTTC; CDR3 protein: CASSPQGLTRYTF
J gene: TRBJ1-2; D gene: TRBD1; clone size: NA; V gene: TRBV19; CDR3 DNA: TGTGCCAGTAGTCTCCCTCCCGGAGGGGGCTCTGGCTACACCTTC; CDR3 protein: CASSLPPGGGSGYTF
J gene: TRBJ1-2; D gene: NA; clone size: NA; V gene: TRBV29-1; CDR3 DNA: TGCAGCGTTGAAGATCGGCAGGGCGGTCCCTATGGCTACACCTTC; CDR3 protein: CSVEDRQGGPYGYTF
J gene: TRBJ1-4; D gene: TRBD1; clone size: NA; V gene: TRBV4-3; CDR3 DNA: TGCGCCAGCAGCCTACAGGGGGCACTTGGTGAAAAACTGTTTTTT; CDR3 protein: CASSLQGALGEKLFF
J gene: TRBJ2-3; D gene: TRBD2; clone size: NA; V gene: TRBV2; CDR3 DNA: TGTGCCAGCAGTGTGGGGACTAAATACCGCACAGATACGCAGTATTTT; CDR3 protein: CASSVGTKYRTDTQYF
J gene: TRBJ1-1; D gene: NA; clone size: NA; V gene: TRBV9; CDR3 DNA: TGTGCCAGCAGCCGCGGAGAGGGCACTGAAGCTTTCTTT; CDR3 protein: CASSRGEGTEAFF
J gene: TRBJ2-7; D gene: TRBD1; clone size: NA; V gene: TRBV28; CDR3 DNA: TGTGCCAGCAGTTGGACAGGTGAGCAGTACTTC; CDR3 protein: CASSWTGEQYF
J gene: TRBJ2-7; D gene: TRBD2; clone size: few; V gene: TRBV4-1; CDR3 DNA: TGCGCCAGCAAGCCACTAGCGGGAGATAAGGACGAGCAGTACTTC; CDR3 protein: CASKPLAGDKDEQYF
J gene: TRBJ1-1; D gene: NA; clone size: few; V gene: TRBV7-2; CDR3 DNA: TGTGCCAGCAGCCTCAATGAGGCAGCTTTCTTT; CDR3 protein: CASSLNEAAFF
J gene: TRBJ1-5; D gene: NA; clone size: NA; V gene: TRBV10-3; CDR3 DNA: TGTGCCATCAGTGAGTCCCCTAAGATGTCCCAGCATTTT; CDR3 protein: CAISESPKMSQHF
J gene: TRBJ2-3; D gene: TRBD2; clone size: NA; V gene: TRBV5-1; CDR3 DNA: TGCGCCAGCAGCTTGGGTAGCGGGGGGAACACAGATACGCAGTATTTT; CDR3 protein: CASSLGSGGNTDTQYF
J gene: TRBJ2-3; D gene: TRBD2; clone size: NA; V gene: TRBV5-1; CDR3 DNA: TGCGCCAGCAGCTCTGAGCGGGAGGGCCCAAATACGCAGTATTTT; CDR3 protein: CASSSEREGPNTQYF
J gene: TRBJ2-5; D gene: NA; clone size: NA; V gene: TRBV7-8; CDR3 DNA: TGTGCCAGCAGCTTACCCCCATATAGCGGCTCTAAGAAGGCCCAGTACTTC; CDR3 protein: CASSLPPYSGSKKAQYF
J gene: TRBJ2-1; D gene: TRBD1; clone size: NA; V gene: TRBV15; CDR3 DNA: TGTGCCACCAGCAGGGCCGGGACAGCATACAATGAGCAGTTCTTC; CDR3 protein: CATSRAGTAYNEQFF
J gene: TRBJ2-5; D gene: TRBD2; clone size: NA; V gene: TRBV7-8; CDR3 DNA: TGTGCCAGCAGCCATTCCGGGACTACAGAGACCCAGTACTTC; CDR3 protein: CASSHSGTTETQYF
J gene: TRBJ1-4; D gene: NA; clone size: NA; V gene: TRBV9; CDR3 DNA: TGTGCCAGCAGCTTGGCCGCCAGGGGACGTTGGGAAAAACTGTTTTTT; CDR3 protein: CASSLAARGRWEKLFF
J gene: TRBJ2-7; D gene: NA; clone size: NA; V gene: TRBV7-6; CDR3 DNA: TGTGCCAGCAGCTCGGGACACATCTACGAGCAGTACTTC; CDR3 protein: CASSSGHIYEQYF
J gene: TRBJ2-5; D gene: NA; clone size: few; V gene: TRBV7-8; CDR3 DNA: TGTGCCAGCAGCCTACGCCAAGAGACCCAGTACTTC; CDR3 protein: CASSLRQETQYF
J gene: TRBJ2-5; D gene: NA; clone size: NA; V gene: TRBV5-4; CDR3 DNA: TGTGCCAGCAGCTTGCTAAGCGACTCCAAGACCCAGTACTTC; CDR3 protein: CASSLLSDSKTQYF
J gene: TRBJ1-2; D gene: NA; clone size: NA; V gene: TRBV19; CDR3 DNA: TGTGCCAGTAGTACCTGGACAGTATACGGCTACACCTTC; CDR3 protein: CASSTWTVYGYTF
J gene: TRBJ2-5; D gene: TRBD1; clone size: NA; V gene: TRBV5-4; CDR3 DNA: TGTGCCAGCAGCCCCCGGGACAGGGTGGGGGAGACCCAGTACTTC; CDR3 protein: CASSPRDRVGETQYF
J gene: TRBJ2-5; D gene: NA; clone size: few; V gene: TRBV21-1; CDR3 DNA: TGTGCCAGCAGCAAAACGGGACAGCAAGAGACCCAGTACTTC; CDR3 protein: CASSKTGQQETQYF
J gene: TRBJ2-1; D gene: TRBD2; clone size: NA; V gene: TRBV29-1; CDR3 DNA: TGCAGCGTCGACCCAGTTGGGGGGGAAAAGCAGTTCTTC; CDR3 protein: CSVDPVGGEKQFF